What follows is one T cell receptor (beta chain) and its context. This sample stems from a study of shared clonotypes between healthy human individuals. Libraries were prepared by immunoSEQ multiplex PCR; TCRdb keeps only in-frame clonotypes and omits some of them. The table lists about 1.5 million clones, around 95% of them singletons. From germline, CDR1 is SQVTM and CDR2 ANQGSEA. V lost 2 bases to trimming and J lost 0 bases, with 7 bases between them. CDR3 size: 13 residues. Sequences were obtained from naive CD4+ T cells sorted from blood. Sample subset: CD45RA+ positively selected. This rearrangement joins TRBV29-1 to TRBJ1-2; a possible D gene is TRBD1 (6 bases). The sequence came from a man aged 30-40 years in good health. The CDR3 loop is CSVETGPNYGYTF. Written as DNA, the CDR3 is TGCAGCGTTGAAACAGGGCCTAACTATGGCTACACCTTC.